This TCR beta chain was profiled in a study of T cell changes during pregnancy in multiple sclerosis (dated by TCRdb to between 2018 and 2021). About the full investigation: Changes in the T cell repertoire over the course of pregnancy were examined in this study in women with multiple sclerosis.

As to this clone: The antigen it binds to is not known. Within one base of it there is no much larger clone, and no base qualities were kept. The identical CDR3 is also encoded by other nucleotide sequences in the sample.

Taken from cysteine to phenylalanine, the CDR3 has 13 residues. CDR3 DNA is the only sequence kept; it has 39 bases, read in frame from the first base. CDR1 and CDR2 were assigned from the germline V gene as SGHTA and FQGNSA. V has 5 bases trimmed and J has 4 bases trimmed; junction bases matching no gene number 3. Library preparation was by the immunoSEQ multiplex PCR assay. TCRdb limited this immuneACCESS table to in-frame rearrangements with V and J called. A share of clones is missing; checked studies link under half to unresolved V genes, and the rest is unexplained. Within this sample are about 40,000 clones, with 89% of them counted one time only. More than 0.9% of the sample rests with the top ten.

The V and J genes are TRBV7-2 and TRBJ1-1, with 8 middle bases fitting TRBD1. The sequencing here drew on CD4+ T cells from peripheral blood mononuclear cells, taken after pregnancy. This TCR was recovered from a female donor with multiple sclerosis, enrolled in a pregnancy study. The sequenced DNA is TGTGCCAGCAGCCGGACAGGGCGCACTGAAGCTTTCTTT. It codes for CASSRTGRTEAFF.